The 9 T cell receptor beta chains below were found in one sample sequenced in a study of T cells and Merkel cell carcinoma outcomes. The repertoire was sequenced with immunoSEQ multiplex PCR; TCRdb's copy has only in-frame clones and lacks some. The sample has 2,000 or so clones, nearly 95% seen once. Sequencing was performed on tumor tissue from Merkel cell carcinoma. These TCRs come from a human donor with Merkel cell carcinoma.

This rearrangement joins TRBV19 to TRBJ2-7; D unresolved. Germline V lookup: CDR1 LNHDA, CDR2 SQIVND (reference sequence). The CDR3 is 14 residues long. The V and J ends lost 2 bases and 2 bases respectively, with 10 bases between them. The CDR3 DNA follows: TGTGCCAGTAGTATATCCAGGTACCCCTACGAGCAGTACTTC. Encoded protein: CASSISRYPYEQYF.

The rearrangement uses TRBV28 and TRBJ2-3; the match to TRBD1 covers 7 bases. J gave up 4 bases and V 6 bases, and 7 bases lay outside the gene matches. From germline, CDR1 is MDHEN and CDR2 SYDVKM. This CDR3 has 14 amino acids. CDR3 amino acids: CASSPTGKSDTQYF. DNA of the CDR3: TGTGCCAGCAGCCCGACAGGGAAATCAGATACGCAGTATTTT. The variable domain in full, with the rest retrieved from reference TRBV28 and TRBJ2-3, is DVKVTQSSRYLVKRTGEKVFLECVQDMDHENMFWYRQDPGLGLRLIYFSYDVKMKEKGDIPEGYSVSREKKERFSLILESASTNQTSMYLCASSPTGKSDTQYFGPGTRLTVL.

The chain couples TRBV9 to TRBJ1-6; weak D call: TRBD1 (6 bases). Trimming pared 0 bases from V and 2 bases from J, leaving 15 bases between. CDR1 is SGDLS and CDR2 is YYNGEE in the germline V gene. The CDR3 is made up of 18 amino acids. In DNA, the CDR3 is TGTGCCAGCAGCGTAGACTCCGACAGGAGCCCCTATAATTCACCCCTCCACTTT. Translated: CASSVDSDRSPYNSPLHF.

The chain couples TRBV9 to TRBJ2-1; 9 bases are a match to TRBD2. This CDR3 is 16 amino acids long. Losses at the gene ends were 0 bases for V and 8 bases for J; bases not matched to a gene: 9. CDR1 is SGDLS and CDR2 is YYNGEE in the germline V gene. The CDR3 reads CASSVGREGIRDEQFF. The CDR3 DNA reads as TGTGCCAGCAGCGTAGGGCGGGAGGGTATACGCGATGAGCAGTTCTTC.

V gene TRBV29-1 combines with J gene TRBJ1-1; unclear D gene. Trimming left V 7 bases short and J 5 bases short, with 23 bases between. The germline V gene has CDR1 SQVTM and CDR2 ANQGSEA. This CDR3 spans 15 amino acids. This CDR3 is CSARNREVAGTEAFF. CDR3 DNA sequence: TGCAGCGCTCGGAATAGGGAAGTTGCGGGAACTGAAGCTTTCTTT.

This chain links TRBV5-4 with TRBJ1-5; unclear D gene. Germline lookup yields CDR1 SGHNT and CDR2 YYREEE (reference sequence). This CDR3 contains 12 residues. Deletions cut 0 bases from V and 7 bases from J, with 5 bases between. CDR3: CASSLVGQPQHF. The CDR3 nucleotides are TGTGCCAGCAGCTTGGTGGGGCAGCCCCAGCATTTT.

This chain connects TRBV29-1 to TRBJ2-3; tentative D call: TRBD1 (7 bases). CDR3 length: 12 amino acids. Trimming removed 7 bases from V and 13 bases from J, with 21 bases in between. The V gene's germline CDR1 is SQVTM and CDR2 ANQGSEA. The CDR3 coding sequence is TGCAGCGCCCGAACAGGGGACTCCCCGAAGTATTTT. Translation: CSARTGDSPKYF.

The genes are TRBV6-4 and TRBJ1-2; D gene unclear. The ends were cut back, 4 bases at V and 7 bases at J, with 13 bases in the middle. The germline V gene has CDR1 MRHNA and CDR2 SNTAGT. This CDR3 spans 13 amino acids. The CDR3 DNA follows: TGTGCCAGCAGTGGAGAAAGCGGTGGTGGCTACACCTTC. Translating gives CASSGESGGGYTF.

In DNA form, the CDR3 reads TGCGCCAGCAGTCTTAGCCAGGGGTCTCGGGAGCAGTACTTC. Its translation: CASSLSQGSREQYF. V is TRBV5-1 and J is TRBJ2-7, with a possible D match to TRBD1 (6 bases). This CDR3 comprises 14 residues. The germline gives CDR1 SGHRS, CDR2 YFSETQ. Trimming left V 5 bases short and J 7 bases short, with 19 bases between.